The sequence of this TCR beta chain was determined in a study of human T cells and chemical hapten exposure. Study results and limitations: Relative to control repertoires, expanded TCRs gave rise to significantly more large CDR3 similarity clusters. Patch test score rose with PT1 expanded TCR count, significant at thresholds 8, 16 and 32, not 4. Given that the donors had alopecia, their immune response may differ from that seen in healthy people.

As to this clonotype: Its antigen is undetermined.

Described time point: patch test 3, about 24 weeks after DPC sensitization. Treatment specified: therapeutic diphenylcyclopropenone sensitization with weekly scalp DPC. TCRdb itself ran the RACE reads through MiXCR, one entry per CDR3 protein. Of some 91,000 distinct CDR3 sequences listed, roughly a quarter are singletons. The receptor was isolated from a man aged 40-49 years with alopecia areata. Some clones in this sample may be carry-over from other donors' samples. This specimen was whole blood, taken in connection with sensitization to the hapten diphenylcyclopropenone (DPC).

CDR3 in DNA: TGTGCCACCAGTGAGCCTACTAGCCCGTCCCACAATGAGCAGTTCTTC. It specifies CATSEPTSPSHNEQFF. The chain is built from TRBV24-1 and TRBJ2-1, with D tentatively TRBD2 (6 bases). CDR1 is KGHDR, CDR2 SFDVKD, per germline. This CDR3 region has 16 residues. Trimming cost V 4 bases and J 5 bases, with 17 bases left between them.